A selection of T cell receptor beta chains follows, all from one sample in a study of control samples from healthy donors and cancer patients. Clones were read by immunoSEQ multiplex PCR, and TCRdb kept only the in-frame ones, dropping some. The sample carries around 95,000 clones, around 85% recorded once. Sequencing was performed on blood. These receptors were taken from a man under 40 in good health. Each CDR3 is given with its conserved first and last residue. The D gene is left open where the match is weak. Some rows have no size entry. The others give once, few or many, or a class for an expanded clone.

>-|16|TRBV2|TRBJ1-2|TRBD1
CASRRTGAMTRYGYTF
TGTGCCAGCAGGAGGACAGGGGCCATGACCCGCTATGGCTACACCTTC
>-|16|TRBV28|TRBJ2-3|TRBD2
CASSSLGGGDTDTQYF
TGTGCCAGCAGCTCCTTAGGCGGGGGGGACACAGATACGCAGTATTTT
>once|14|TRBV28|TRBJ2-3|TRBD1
CASSDRTGPDTQYF
TGTGCCAGCAGTGACCGGACAGGGCCAGATACGCAGTATTTT
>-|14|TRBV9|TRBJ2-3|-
CASRRGLPTDTQYF
TGTGCCAGCAGAAGGGGGTTACCCACAGATACGCAGTATTTT
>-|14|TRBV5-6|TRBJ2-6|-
CASRTGSGANVLTF
TGTGCCAGCAGAACAGGGTCCGGGGCCAACGTCCTGACTTTC
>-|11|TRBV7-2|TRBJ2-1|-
CASSLVDEQFF
TGTGCCAGCAGCTTAGTCGATGAGCAGTTCTTC
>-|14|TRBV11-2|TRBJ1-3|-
CASSLSGPGNTIYF
TGTGCCAGCAGCTTGTCAGGGCCAGGAAACACCATATATTTT
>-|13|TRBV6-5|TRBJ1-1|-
CASNAAGWTEAFF
TGTGCCAGCAACGCTGCAGGGTGGACTGAAGCTTTCTTT
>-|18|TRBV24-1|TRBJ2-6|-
CATSEIPGQPSGANVLTF
TGTGCCACCAGTGAAATACCGGGACAACCCTCTGGGGCCAACGTCCTGACTTTC
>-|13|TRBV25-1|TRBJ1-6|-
CASRGLPNSPLHF
TGTGCCAGCAGAGGACTCCCCAATTCACCCCTCCACTTT
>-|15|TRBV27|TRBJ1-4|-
CASSSAGPTNEKLFF
TGTGCCAGCAGCTCGGCAGGGCCAACTAATGAAAAACTGTTTTTT
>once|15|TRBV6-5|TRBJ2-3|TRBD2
CATDWGAGNTDTQYF
TGTGCCACTGACTGGGGAGCGGGGAACACAGATACGCAGTATTTT
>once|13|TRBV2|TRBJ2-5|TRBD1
CASSYRGLETQYF
TGTGCCAGCAGTTACAGGGGGCTAGAGACCCAGTACTTC
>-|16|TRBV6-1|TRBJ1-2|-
CASSEAIGRSHYGYTF
TGTGCCAGCAGTGAAGCTATCGGGCGCAGCCACTATGGCTACACCTTC
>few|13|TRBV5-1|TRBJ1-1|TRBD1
CASSFGTATEAFF
TGCGCCAGCAGCTTCGGGACAGCCACTGAAGCTTTCTTT
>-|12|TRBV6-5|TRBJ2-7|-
CASRMTVYEQYF
TGTGCCAGCAGAATGACAGTTTACGAGCAGTACTTC
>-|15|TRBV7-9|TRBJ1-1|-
CASSPITRGDTEAFF
TGTGCCAGCAGCCCTATCACGAGGGGGGACACTGAAGCTTTCTTT
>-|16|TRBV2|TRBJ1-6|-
CASRLTGIITNSPLHF
TGTGCCAGCAGATTGACAGGCATCATTACTAATTCACCCCTCCACTTT
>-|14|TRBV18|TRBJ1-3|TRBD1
CASSLTGRGDTIYF
TGTGCCAGCTCACTGACAGGGCGCGGAGACACCATATATTTT
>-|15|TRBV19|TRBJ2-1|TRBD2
CASSIGSGGENEQFF
TGTGCCAGTAGTATAGGTAGCGGGGGGGAAAATGAGCAGTTCTTC
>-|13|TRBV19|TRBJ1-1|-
CASSTGSGTEAFF
TGTGCCAGTAGTACCGGCAGCGGCACTGAAGCTTTCTTT
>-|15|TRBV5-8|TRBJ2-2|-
CASSLKGFYTGELFF
TGTGCCAGCAGCTTGAAGGGGTTCTACACCGGGGAGCTGTTTTTT
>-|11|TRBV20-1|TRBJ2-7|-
CSASGGYEQYF
TGCAGTGCTAGCGGGGGATACGAGCAGTACTTC
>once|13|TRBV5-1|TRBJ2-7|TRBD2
CASRGLGSYEQYF
TGCGCCAGCAGGGGACTAGGGTCCTACGAGCAGTACTTC
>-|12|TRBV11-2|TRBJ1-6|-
CASSLRNSPLHF
TGTGCCAGCAGCTTGAGGAATTCACCCCTCCACTTT
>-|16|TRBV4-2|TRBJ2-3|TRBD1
CASSPQTGATTDTQYF
TGTGCCAGCAGCCCCCAGACAGGGGCCACCACAGATACGCAGTATTTT
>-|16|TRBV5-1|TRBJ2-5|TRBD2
CASSLRAGGPVETQYF
TGCGCCAGCAGCTTGAGAGCGGGGGGGCCTGTAGAGACCCAGTACTTC
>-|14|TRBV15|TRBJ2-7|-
CATSRDLRVLEQYF
TGTGCCACCAGCAGAGATCTCAGGGTTTTGGAGCAGTACTTC
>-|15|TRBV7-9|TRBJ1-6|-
CASSLWAGDNSPLHF
TGTGCCAGCAGCTTATGGGCGGGGGATAATTCACCCCTCCACTTT
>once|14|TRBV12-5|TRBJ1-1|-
CASGPQAENTEAFF
TGTGCTAGTGGTCCCCAGGCAGAGAACACTGAAGCTTTCTTT
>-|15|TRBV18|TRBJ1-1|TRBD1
CASSPFTGVGTEAFF
TGTGCCAGCTCACCCTTCACAGGGGTGGGCACTGAAGCTTTCTTT
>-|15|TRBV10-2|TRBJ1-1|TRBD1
CASSGDRDMNTEAFF
TGCGCCAGCAGCGGGGACAGGGACATGAACACTGAAGCTTTCTTT
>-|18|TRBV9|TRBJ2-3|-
CASSSGLGAGVHTDTQYF
TGTGCCAGCAGCTCTGGGTTGGGGGCGGGGGTTCACACAGATACGCAGTATTTT
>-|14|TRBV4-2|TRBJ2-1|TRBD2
CASSQILAGTKQFF
TGTGCCAGCAGCCAAATTTTAGCGGGGACGAAGCAGTTCTTC
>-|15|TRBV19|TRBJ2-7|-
CASNSARWDRYEQYF
TGTGCCAGTAATAGCGCACGCTGGGACCGCTACGAGCAGTACTTC
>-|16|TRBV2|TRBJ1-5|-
CASSERPTVLNQPQHF
TGTGCCAGCAGTGAACGTCCGACGGTTTTAAATCAGCCCCAGCATTTT